This TCR beta chain was recorded in a study of blood T cell repertoires in COVID-19. Across the study: Italy, Spain and the United States were the sources of the convalescent and acute COVID-19 samples.

Produced via immunoSEQ multiplex PCR; TCRdb's table is partial and in-frame only. The table has 240,000 or so clones, 70% to 90% seen once; the top ten hold around 1%. The germline V gene encodes CDR1 SGHTA and CDR2 FQGNSA. V was trimmed by 3 bases and J by 9 bases, leaving 17 bases between them. CDR3 length equals 15 residues. The source of this sequence is a man aged 45 to 65 who had been exposed to COVID-19. The sequencing input was PBMCs or T cells enriched from blood (not recorded which). This chain links TRBV7-2 with TRBJ2-2; the D gene is possibly TRBD2 (7 bases). The CDR3 loop reads CASSLGGPRTRELFF. In DNA form, the CDR3 reads TGTGCCAGCAGCTTGGGGGGGCCGAGAACCAGGGAGCTGTTTTTT.